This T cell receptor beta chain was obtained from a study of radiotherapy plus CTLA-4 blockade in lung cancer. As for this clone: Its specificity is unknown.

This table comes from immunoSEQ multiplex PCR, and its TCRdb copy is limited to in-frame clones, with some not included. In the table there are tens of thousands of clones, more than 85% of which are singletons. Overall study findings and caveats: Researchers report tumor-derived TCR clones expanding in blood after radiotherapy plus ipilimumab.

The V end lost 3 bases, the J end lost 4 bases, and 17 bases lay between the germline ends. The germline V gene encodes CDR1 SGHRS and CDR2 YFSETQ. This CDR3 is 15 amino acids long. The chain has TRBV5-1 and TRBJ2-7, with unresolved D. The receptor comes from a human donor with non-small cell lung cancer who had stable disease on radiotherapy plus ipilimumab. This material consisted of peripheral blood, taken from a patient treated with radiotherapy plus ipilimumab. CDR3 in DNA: TGCGCCAGCAGCTCCACCAAGAGTAGCCTGTACGAGCAGTACTTC. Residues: CASSSTKSSLYEQYF.